This TCR beta chain was documented in a study of blood T cell repertoires in COVID-19. At the level of the study: In each case, the material was cDNA or gDNA derived from T cells, B-cell-depleted T cells, or PBMCs.

Profiled with immunoSEQ multiplex PCR; TCRdb holds only in-frame clones, not every one. The data show about 480,000 clones, with approximately 92% seen just once and around 0.9% held by the top ten. This CDR3 has 13 amino acids. Germline V gene lookup returns CDR1 SGHRS and CDR2 YFSETQ. V shed 3 bases, J shed 6 bases, and the junction held 1 base outside the gene matches. Sequencing was performed on peripheral blood. The rearrangement uses TRBV5-1 and TRBJ2-3; 10 bases are shared with TRBD1. The TCR was taken from a man aged 18 to 30 with COVID-19, enrolled during active disease. The CDR3 sequence is CASSSDRGDTQYF. Here the CDR3 DNA reads TGCGCCAGCAGCTCGGACAGGGGGGATACGCAGTATTTT.